The clone carrying this TCR beta chain was counted a few times. The antigen is not known. The sample is drawn from a study of beta chain features in type 1 diabetes. Study results and limitations: Cells expressing TCR highly could be over-represented by cDNA sequencing. For Type 1 diabetes patients, all four CD4+ subsets carried TCRB CDR3s that were moderately but significantly shorter.

There was one heparinised blood draw per donor, averaging about 110 mL. CDR3 size: 14 residues. Germline CDR1 reads MNHEY; CDR2 reads SMNVEV (reference sequence). Unmatched junction bases numbered 6, after V lost 4 bases and J lost 5 bases. Expressed TCRB transcripts were sequenced after all isolated RNA was converted to cDNA. The protocol was immunoSEQ multiplex PCR, while the TCRdb copy is restricted to in-frame clones and leaves out a portion. The sample lists about 340,000 clones, approximately 15% occurring once. J is TRBJ2-5 and V is TRBV27, with TRBD1 identical over 8 bases. Sequencing was done on a sample of naive CD4+ T cells from blood. This sequence originates from a woman younger than 35 with type 1 diabetes. The chain's CDR3 is CASSSPDRVETQYF. CDR3 bases: TGTGCCAGCAGTTCCCCGGACAGGGTGGAGACCCAGTACTTC.